The 7 T cell receptor beta chains in this list originate from one sample, sequenced in a study of neurological immune-mediated disorders. TCRdb re-derived calls from the 5' RACE reads in MiXCR, one entry per CDR3 protein. The sample yields tens of thousands of distinct CDR3 sequences, approximately 3.9% seen once. Sequencing used PBMCs. Receptors were obtained from a young man with multiple sclerosis.

With regard to this clonotype: The junction departs from the called germline gene at one end, perhaps through a read error. The rearrangement uses TRBV27 and TRBJ2-7; tentative D call: TRBD2 (5 bases). The CDR3 spans 15 residues. CDR1 is MNHEY and CDR2 is SMNVEV in the germline V gene (reference sequence). As DNA, the CDR3 is TGTGCCAGCAGGCCGAACTGGGAGATGACCTACGAGCAGTACTTT. Its protein product is CASRPNWEMTYEQYF.

This clonotype was detected ten times or more. This chain links TRBV7-3 with TRBJ1-1; maybe TRBD1 (6 bases). This CDR3 is built from 13 residues. CDR1 is SGHTA and CDR2 is FQGTGA in the germline V gene. V was cut by 6 bases and J by 2 bases, with 10 bases left in between. Written as DNA, the CDR3 is TGTGCCAGCAGTCAGACAGGAAACACTGAAGCTTTCTTT. This encodes CASSQTGNTEAFF.

This clonotype was detected many times. The rearrangement uses TRBV7-9 and TRBJ2-3; D gene ambiguous. The CDR3 extends over 13 amino acids. V gave up 4 bases and J gave up 6 bases, with 11 bases separating them. Germline V gene lookup returns CDR1 SEHNR and CDR2 FQNEAQ (reference sequence). The CDR3 reads CASSSRGPDTQYF. The CDR3 bases are TGTGCCAGCAGCTCGCGAGGACCCGATACGCAGTATTTT.

This clonotype was seen repeatedly, ten times or more. The V call is TRBV5-1, the J call TRBJ2-2; 7 nucleotides match TRBD1. The V gene's germline CDR1 is SGHRS and CDR2 YFSETQ. The CDR3 sequence is 16 residues long. Trimming cost V 4 bases and J 5 bases; bases outside gene matches: 11. CDR3 bases: TGCGCCAGCAGCCCGCCTGACAGGGATAGGACCGGGGAGCTGTTTTTT. Its translation is CASSPPDRDRTGELFF.

This clonotype was detected many times. The chain joins TRBV20-1 to TRBJ1-2; D call uncertain. V shed 3 bases and J shed 3 bases, with 17 bases lying between them. This CDR3 contains 15 residues. Germline CDR1 DFQATT, CDR2 SNEGSKA (reference sequence). The CDR3: CSASLRQHGDYGYTF. For the CDR3, the DNA is TGCAGTGCTAGTCTTCGTCAACACGGGGACTATGGCTACACCTTC.

This clonotype was counted ten times or more. The chain joins TRBV9 to TRBJ1-6, with 9 bases that match TRBD1. The length of the CDR3 is 15 residues. From germline, CDR1 is SGDLS and CDR2 YYNGEE. After removal of 4 bases from V and 9 bases from J, the junction contained 8 bases not matched to a gene. Here the CDR3 DNA reads TGTGCCAGCAGCCCCCGGTTGGACAGGGGTTCACCCCTCCACTTT. Translated: CASSPRLDRGSPLHF.

This clonotype occurred many times. The rearrangement joins TRBV28 to TRBJ2-5; no firm D call. The ends were cut back, 3 bases at V and 5 bases at J, with 13 bases in the middle. The CDR3 runs to 14 residues. CDR1 is MDHEN, CDR2 SYDVKM, per germline. CDR3 in DNA: TGTGCCAGCAGTTTCGGAAGTCGGCCGGAGACCCAGTACTTC. This sequence encodes CASSFGSRPETQYF.